These 15 T cell receptor beta chains share one sample of origin, sequenced in a study of cytomegalovirus exposure and HLA in healthy donors. Vbeta (60) and Jbeta (13) primers were used in the PCR. Sequenced by immunoSEQ multiplex PCR; TCRdb stores in-frame clones only, minus some. There are 100,000 or so clones in the sample; approximately 82% occur only once, and 2.5% to 3% lies in the top ten. Sequencing input: PBMCs. The receptors come from a man in his forties or fifties in good health and CMV-seronegative.

The rearrangement uses TRBV4-1 and TRBJ2-7; tentatively, D is TRBD2 (5 bases). The CDR3 contains 15 residues. Trimming took 0 bases from V and 3 from J, leaving 12 bases between them. CDR1 is MGHRA, CDR2 YSYEKL, per germline. CDR3 residues: CASSQDGSGVYEQYF. The CDR3 bases are TGCGCCAGCAGCCAAGATGGATCCGGGGTCTACGAGCAGTACTTC.

This clone was counted once. The rearrangement links TRBV28 to TRBJ1-2; 7 nucleotides agree with TRBD1. The germline gives CDR1 MDHEN, CDR2 SYDVKM. V lost 5 bases to trimming and J lost 5 bases; unmatched junction nucleotides: 5. The CDR3 sequence is 13 residues long. CDR3 nucleotide sequence: TGTGCCAGCAGTCCCGGGACAGTTTATGGCTACACCTTC. Protein product: CASSPGTVYGYTF.

V is TRBV4-1 and J is TRBJ2-7; 10 nucleotides line up with TRBD1. The CDR3 is 18 amino acids. V lost 4 bases, J lost 7 bases, and 19 bases stayed unmatched. Germline lookup yields CDR1 MGHRA and CDR2 YSYEKL. CDR3 residues: CASSLKETGGAFVWEQYF. As DNA, the CDR3 is TGCGCCAGCAGCCTCAAAGAGACAGGGGGCGCGTTCGTTTGGGAGCAGTACTTC.

The gene calls are TRBV4-1 and TRBJ2-1; no reliable D call. The V end lost 0 bases, the J end lost 12 bases, and 12 bases lay between the germline ends. The CDR3 covers 13 residues. Germline values: CDR1 MGHRA, CDR2 YSYEKL. The CDR3 nucleotides read TGCGCCAGCAGCCAAGAAGAGGAGCTGAGGCAGTTCTTC. Protein: CASSQEEELRQFF.

The chain combines TRBV9 with TRBJ1-4, with D maybe TRBD1 (5 bases). Trimming stripped 3 bases from V and 5 bases from J, with 11 bases between. CDR3 length: 14 amino acids. Germline loops: CDR1 SGDLS, CDR2 YYNGEE. Here the CDR3 reads CASSGQGFNEKLFF. The CDR3 coding sequence is TGTGCCAGCAGCGGGCAGGGCTTCAATGAAAAACTGTTTTTT.

The chain carries TRBV6-5 and TRBJ2-1; 8 bases map to TRBD2. The length of the CDR3 is 14 residues. Germline V gene lookup returns CDR1 MNHEY and CDR2 SVGAGI. Trimming at V came to 0 bases and at J to 15 bases, leaving 10 bases not matched to a gene. CDR3 region: CASSYSGVAGGRFF. CDR3 nucleotide sequence: TGTGCCAGCAGTTACTCGGGGGTTGCGGGGGGTCGGTTCTTC.

The chain carries TRBV7-2 and TRBJ2-3, with a possible D match to TRBD2 (5 bases). The germline V gene has CDR1 SGHTA and CDR2 FQGNSA. This CDR3 is built from 15 residues. The V and J ends lost 5 bases and 1 base respectively, with 13 bases between them. The CDR3 is CASSARVFRTDTQYF. As DNA, the CDR3 is TGTGCCAGCAGCGCGAGGGTTTTTCGCACAGATACGCAGTATTTT.

The genes are TRBV30 and TRBJ1-4; TRBD1 agrees at 7 bases. The V segment lost 2 bases and the J segment 3 bases; nucleotides outside the gene matches: 3. Per the germline V gene, CDR1 is GTSNPN and CDR2 is SVGIG (reference sequence). The CDR3 totals 14 residues. The chain's CDR3 is CAWSPGQSNEKLFF. CDR3 bases: TGTGCCTGGAGTCCGGGACAGTCTAATGAAAAACTGTTTTTT.

The chain links TRBV30 to TRBJ2-4; D remains unclear. The CDR3 loop spans 13 amino acids. Germline V gene sequence: CDR1 GTSNPN, CDR2 SVGIG (reference sequence). The V end lost 0 bases, the J end lost 4 bases, and 7 bases lay between the germline ends. DNA for the CDR3: TGTGCCTGGAGTGTACAGATGAAAAACATTCAGTACTTC. Protein: CAWSVQMKNIQYF.

The rearrangement joins TRBV2 to TRBJ2-2; D is uncertain. V was cut by 6 bases and J by 1 base, with 15 bases left in between. The CDR3 loop spans 16 amino acids. Germline CDR1 SNHLY, CDR2 FYNNEI. DNA of the CDR3: TGTGCCAGCAGCGAGAGAGGCGCCCAGAACACCGGGGAGCTGTTTTTT. Amino acids: CASSERGAQNTGELFF. Drawing the rest from reference TRBV2 and TRBJ2-2, the complete variable domain is EPEVTQTPSHQVTQMGQEVILRCVPISNHLYFYWYRQILGQKVEFLVSFYNNEISEKSEIFDDQFSVERPDGSNFTLKIRSTKLEDSAMYFCASSERGAQNTGELFFGEGSRLTVL.

This sequence joins TRBV12-5 and TRBJ2-1, with 12 bases matching TRBD2. Germline trimming cut 2 bases from V and 9 bases from J; bases unmatched to any gene: 20. Looked up from germline, CDR1 is LGHNT and CDR2 is FRNRAP. There are 20 residues in the CDR3. The CDR3 nucleotides are TGTGCTAGTGGTTTGCCATCTAGCGGGGGGGCCGGTGGAGGCTTCGGTGAGCAGTTCTTC. It translates to CASGLPSSGGAGGGFGEQFF.

The J gene is TRBJ2-1, the V gene TRBV5-1; possible D gene TRBD1, 6 bases. This CDR3 is 14 amino acids long. Trimming cost V 0 bases and J 4 bases, with 8 bases left between them. CDR1 is SGHRS, CDR2 YFSETQ, per germline. This chain's CDR3 is CASSLDREYNEQFF. In DNA form, the CDR3 reads TGCGCCAGCAGCTTGGACAGGGAATACAATGAGCAGTTCTTC.

V gene TRBV5-1 combines with J gene TRBJ2-3, with D possibly being TRBD2 (5 bases). Germline lookup yields CDR1 SGHRS and CDR2 YFSETQ. This CDR3 region has 18 residues. Trimming pared 6 bases from V and 3 bases from J, leaving 26 bases between. The CDR3 nucleotides read TGCGCCAGCACCTTTGGAGGTCCCCGGGGAGTAGTGACAGATACGCAGTATTTT. Its translation is CASTFGGPRGVVTDTQYF.

The chain joins TRBV27 to TRBJ2-1; D may be TRBD2 (7 bases). CDR1 MNHEY and CDR2 SMNVEV come from the germline V gene (reference sequence). This CDR3 has 15 residues. Trimming cost V 2 bases and J 4 bases, with 12 bases left between them. This chain's CDR3 is CASSLLAGAYNEQFF. CDR3 in DNA: TGTGCCAGCAGTTTACTTGCGGGGGCTTACAATGAGCAGTTCTTC.

V usage is TRBV29-1 and J usage is TRBJ2-7, with TRBD1 matching 10 bases. CDR3 length: 16 amino acids. V shed 4 bases, J shed 5 bases, and the junction held 14 bases outside the gene matches. In germline, CDR1 is SQVTM, CDR2 ANQGSEA. CDR3 sequence (DNA): TGCAGCGTTGTTCGTCGACGGGGACAGGGGTTTGACGAGCAGTACTTC. Its translation is CSVVRRRGQGFDEQYF.